The 2 T cell receptor beta chains reported below all come from one sample, sequenced in a study of blood T cell repertoires in COVID-19 (dated by TCRdb to the early 2020s). Libraries were made using the immunoSEQ multiplex PCR assay. The table comes from immuneACCESS by way of TCRdb, which keeps in-frame sequences with V and J called. Part of the clones is missing from these tables; in studies checked, under half for an unresolved V gene and the rest for unknown reasons. This sample comprises under 250,000 clones, approximately 80% of them detected only once. The ten biggest clones cover approximately 3.1% of the sample. The sequencing input was PBMCs or T cells enriched from blood (not recorded which). The receptors here all came from a woman aged 55-70 years who had recovered from COVID-19.

The chain links TRBV19 to TRBJ2-3; 12 bases line up with TRBD1. CDR3 size: 13 residues. Germline assignment: CDR1 LNHDA and CDR2 SQIVND (reference sequence). The V gene end was trimmed by 7 bases and the J gene end by 14 bases; junction bases not matched to a gene: 10. CDR3 sequence reads: CASTGTGGTKPYF. The CDR3 DNA sequence: TGTGCCAGTACCGGGACAGGGGGCACGAAGCCGTATTTT. Drawing the rest from reference TRBV19 and TRBJ2-3, the complete variable domain is DGGITQSPKYLFRKEGQNVTLSCEQNLNHDAMYWYRQDPGQGLRLIYYSQIVNDFQKGDIAEGYSVSREKKESFPLTVTSAQKNPTAFYLCASTGTGGTKPYFGPGTRLTVL.

This sequence joins TRBV28 and TRBJ2-5; D might be TRBD1 (5 bases). Germline loops: CDR1 MDHEN, CDR2 SYDVKM. The ends were cut back, 2 bases at V and 1 base at J, with 8 bases in the middle. The CDR3 contains 14 residues. The CDR3 sequence: CASSLRQLQETQYF. CDR3 DNA: TGTGCCAGCAGTTTAAGACAGCTCCAAGAGACCCAGTACTTC.